This TCR beta chain originates from a study of shared clonotypes between healthy human individuals. General observations from the study: Sampling covered nothing but blood. Tissue TCR repertoires likely differ from those found in blood.

CDR3 size: 14 residues. Deep-level settings were used for running the assay. Produced via immunoSEQ multiplex PCR; TCRdb's table is partial and in-frame only. The sample lists about 510,000 clones, 60% to 80% seen once, with approximately 12% in the top ten. This clone was found once. Its antigen remains unidentified. The rearrangement links TRBV21-1 to TRBJ2-7; TRBD1 reflects the table's D call only, with no check against the DNA. TRBV21-1 is assigned pseudogene status. The receptor's source is a woman aged 40 to 50 in good health. Some clones in this sample may be carry-over from other donors' samples. Sequencing was carried out using PBMCs. In DNA form, the CDR3 reads TGTGCCAGCACGGGGACAGCACCTTCCTACGAGCAGTACTTC. Its translation: CASTGTAPSYEQYF.